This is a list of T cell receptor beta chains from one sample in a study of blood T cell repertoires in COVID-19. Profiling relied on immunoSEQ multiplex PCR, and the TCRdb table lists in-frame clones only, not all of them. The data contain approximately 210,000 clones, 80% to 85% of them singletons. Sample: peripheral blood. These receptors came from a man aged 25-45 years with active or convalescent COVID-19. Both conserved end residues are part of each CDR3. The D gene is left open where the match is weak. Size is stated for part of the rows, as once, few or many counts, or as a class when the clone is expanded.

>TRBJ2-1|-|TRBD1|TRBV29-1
TGCAGCGTAGATGGACAGGGCCATGAGCAGTTCTTC
CSVDGQGHEQFF
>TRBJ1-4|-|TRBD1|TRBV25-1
TGTGCCAGCAGTGACTCCGGGACAGGGGGCGAGGGTGAAAAACTGTTTTTT
CASSDSGTGGEGEKLFF
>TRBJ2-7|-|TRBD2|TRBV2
TGTGCCAGCAGTGCCAGGGAGGGGCTCGAGCAGTACTTC
CASSAREGLEQYF
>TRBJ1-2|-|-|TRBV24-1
TGTGCCACCAGTGGGACAGAGGCATTCTATGGCTACACCTTC
CATSGTEAFYGYTF
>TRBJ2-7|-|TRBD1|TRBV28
TGTGCCAGTTTCGGACAGGGGAACGAGCAGTACTTC
CASFGQGNEQYF
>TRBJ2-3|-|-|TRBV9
TGTGCCAGCAGCCCATGGACTGGCACAGATACGCAGTATTTT
CASSPWTGTDTQYF
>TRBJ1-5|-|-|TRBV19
TGTGCCAGTAGTATCCAGGTTGTTCAGCCCCAGCATTTT
CASSIQVVQPQHF
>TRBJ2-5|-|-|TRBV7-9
TGTGCCAGCAGCTTAGGCGGAGGGGCCCAGTACTTC
CASSLGGGAQYF
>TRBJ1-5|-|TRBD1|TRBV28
TGTGCCAGCAGTTTATCAGGGGGCCGGGGGAGCAATCAGCCCCAGCATTTT
CASSLSGGRGSNQPQHF
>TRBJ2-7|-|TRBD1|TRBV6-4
TGTGCCAGCAGGGACAACCTGACAGGGAAGTCCTACGAGCAGTACTTC
CASRDNLTGKSYEQYF
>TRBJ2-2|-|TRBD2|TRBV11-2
TGTGCCAGCAGCTCCCGTCGGGGGCTAGCGGGCCTGAACACCGGGGAGCTGTTTTTT
CASSSRRGLAGLNTGELFF
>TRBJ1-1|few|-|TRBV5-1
TGCGCCAGTACTCAGGGTCGGTGGGACACTGAAGCTTTCTTT
CASTQGRWDTEAFF
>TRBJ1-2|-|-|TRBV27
TGTGCCAGCCGCCGATTGGCAGGGGATAACTATGGCTACACCTTC
CASRRLAGDNYGYTF
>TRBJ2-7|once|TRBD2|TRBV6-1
TGTGCCAGCAGTGAACGAACTAGCGGGAGTTACGAGCAGTACTTC
CASSERTSGSYEQYF
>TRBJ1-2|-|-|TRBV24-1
TGTGCCACCAGTGACAACACAGAATACTATGGCTACACCTTC
CATSDNTEYYGYTF
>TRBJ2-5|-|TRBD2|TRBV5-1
TGCGCCAGCAGCTTCGGACTAGCGGGGGGCTGGGAGACCCAGTACTTC
CASSFGLAGGWETQYF
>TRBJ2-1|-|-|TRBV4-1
TGCGCCAGCAGCCAAGTCGGGCGCGGAGGGTACAATGAGCAGTTCTTC
CASSQVGRGGYNEQFF
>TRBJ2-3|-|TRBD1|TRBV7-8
TGTGCCAGCAGCCCGAGGACAGGGGGCCCAGATACGCAGTATTTT
CASSPRTGGPDTQYF
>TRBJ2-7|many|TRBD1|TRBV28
TGTGCCAGCAGTGCCCCGGGACAGGGAGGCGAGCAGTACTTC
CASSAPGQGGEQYF
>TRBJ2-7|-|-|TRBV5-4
TGTGCCAGCAGCTTGTTCAACGAGCAGTACTTC
CASSLFNEQYF
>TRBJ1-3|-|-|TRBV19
TGTGCCAGTAGTAGCAGACAGGCCTCTGGAAACACCATATATTTT
CASSSRQASGNTIYF
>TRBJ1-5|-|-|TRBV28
TGTGCCAGCACTACGGGTCTCTGGGCCCAGCATTTT
CASTTGLWAQHF
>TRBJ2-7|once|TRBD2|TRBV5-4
TGTGCCACCGGACTAGCGGGGGAGCTCTCCTCCTACGAGCAGTACTTC
CATGLAGELSSYEQYF